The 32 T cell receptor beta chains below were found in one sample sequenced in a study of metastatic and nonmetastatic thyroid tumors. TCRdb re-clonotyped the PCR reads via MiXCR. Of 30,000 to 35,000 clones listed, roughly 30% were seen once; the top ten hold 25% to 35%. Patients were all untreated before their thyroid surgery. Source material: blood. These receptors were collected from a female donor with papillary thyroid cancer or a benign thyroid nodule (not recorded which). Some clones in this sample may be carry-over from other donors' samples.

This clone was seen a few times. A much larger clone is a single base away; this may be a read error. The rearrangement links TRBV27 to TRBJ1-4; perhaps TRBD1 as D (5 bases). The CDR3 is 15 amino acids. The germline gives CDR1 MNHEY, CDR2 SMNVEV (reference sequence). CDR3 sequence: CASSPRLGPYEELFF. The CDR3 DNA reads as TGTGCCAGCAGCCCCCGCTTGGGGCCATATGAAGAACTGTTTTTT.

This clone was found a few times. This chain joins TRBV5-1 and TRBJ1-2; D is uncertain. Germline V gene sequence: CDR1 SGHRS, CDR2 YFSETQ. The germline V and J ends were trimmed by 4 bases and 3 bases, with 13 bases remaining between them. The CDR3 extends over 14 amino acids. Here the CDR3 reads CASSLRQGHYGYTF. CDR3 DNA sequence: TGCGCCAGCAGCCTTCGACAAGGGCACTATGGCTACACCTTC.

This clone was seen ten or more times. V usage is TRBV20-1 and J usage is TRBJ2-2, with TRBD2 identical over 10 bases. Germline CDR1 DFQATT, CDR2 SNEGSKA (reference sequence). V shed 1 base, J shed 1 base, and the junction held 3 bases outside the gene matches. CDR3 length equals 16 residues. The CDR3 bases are TGCAGTGCTAGAGGACGACTAGCGGGGAACACCGGGGAGCTGTTTTTT. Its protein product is CSARGRLAGNTGELFF.

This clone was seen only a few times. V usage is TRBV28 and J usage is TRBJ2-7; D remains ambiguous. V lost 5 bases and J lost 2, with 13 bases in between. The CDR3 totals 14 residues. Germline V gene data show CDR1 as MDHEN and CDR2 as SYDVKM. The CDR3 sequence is CASSNYKGTYEQYF. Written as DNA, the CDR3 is TGTGCCAGCAGTAACTACAAGGGCACCTACGAGCAGTACTTC.

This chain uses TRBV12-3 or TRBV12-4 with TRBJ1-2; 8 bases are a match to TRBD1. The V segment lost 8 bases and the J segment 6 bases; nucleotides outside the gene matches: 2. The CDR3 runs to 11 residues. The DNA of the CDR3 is TGTGCCAGCGGGGGACAGGATGGCTACACCTTC. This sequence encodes CASGGQDGYTF.

The CDR3 loop reads CSASGYGQGQNEQFF. The CDR3 nucleotides are TGCAGTGCTAGCGGCTATGGACAGGGGCAAAATGAGCAGTTCTTC. This chain joins TRBV20-1 and TRBJ2-1; 9 bases are a match to TRBD1. This CDR3 has 15 amino acids. Germline V gene lookup returns CDR1 DFQATT and CDR2 SNEGSKA (reference sequence). Unmatched junction bases numbered 10, after V lost 3 bases and J lost 7 bases.

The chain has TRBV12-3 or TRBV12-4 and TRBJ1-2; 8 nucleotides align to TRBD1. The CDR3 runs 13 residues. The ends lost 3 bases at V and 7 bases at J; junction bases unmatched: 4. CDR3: CASSLGQAGGYTF. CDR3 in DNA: TGTGCCAGCAGTTTGGGACAGGCAGGTGGCTACACCTTC.

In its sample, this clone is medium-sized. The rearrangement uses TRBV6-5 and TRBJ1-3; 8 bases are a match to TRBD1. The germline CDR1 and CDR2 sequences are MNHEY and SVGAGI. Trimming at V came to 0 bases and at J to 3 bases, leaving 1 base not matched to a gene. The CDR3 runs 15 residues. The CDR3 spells CASSYSGTGGNTIYF. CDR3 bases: TGTGCCAGCAGTTACTCCGGGACAGGTGGAAACACCATATATTTT.

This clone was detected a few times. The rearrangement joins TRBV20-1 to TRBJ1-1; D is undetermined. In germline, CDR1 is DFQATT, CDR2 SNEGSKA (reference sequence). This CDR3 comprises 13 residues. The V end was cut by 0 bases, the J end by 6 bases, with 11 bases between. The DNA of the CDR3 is TGCAGTGCTAGAGAGGGTGGGTCGGCTGAAGCTTTCTTT. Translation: CSAREGGSAEAFF.

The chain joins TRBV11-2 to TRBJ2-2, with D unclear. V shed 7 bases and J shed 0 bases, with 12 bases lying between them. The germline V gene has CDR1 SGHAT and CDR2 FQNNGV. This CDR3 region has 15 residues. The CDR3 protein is CASNERLPNTGELFF. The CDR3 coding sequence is TGTGCCAGCAACGAGAGACTCCCGAACACCGGGGAGCTGTTTTTT.

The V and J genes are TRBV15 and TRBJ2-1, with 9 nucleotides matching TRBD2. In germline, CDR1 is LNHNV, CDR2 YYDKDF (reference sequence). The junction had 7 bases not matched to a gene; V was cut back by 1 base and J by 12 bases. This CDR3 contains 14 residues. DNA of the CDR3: TGTGCCACCAGCAGAGGCCCAGCGGGAGGTGGGCAGTTCTTC. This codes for CATSRGPAGGGQFF.

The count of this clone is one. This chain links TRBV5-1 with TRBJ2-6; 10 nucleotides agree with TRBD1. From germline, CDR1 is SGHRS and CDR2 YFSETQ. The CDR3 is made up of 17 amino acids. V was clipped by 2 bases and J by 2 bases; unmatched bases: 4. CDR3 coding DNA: TGCGCCAGCAGCTTAGGAGGACAGGGGGCTGGGGCCAACGTCCTGACTTTC. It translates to CASSLGGQGAGANVLTF.

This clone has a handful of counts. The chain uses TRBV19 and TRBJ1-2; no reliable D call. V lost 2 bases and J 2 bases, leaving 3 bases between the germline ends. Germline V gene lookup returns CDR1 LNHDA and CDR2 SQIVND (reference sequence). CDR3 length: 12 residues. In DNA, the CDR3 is TGTGCCAGTAGTATACAGAACTATGGCTACACCTTC. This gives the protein CASSIQNYGYTF. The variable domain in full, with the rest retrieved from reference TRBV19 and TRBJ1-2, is DGGITQSPKYLFRKEGQNVTLSCEQNLNHDAMYWYRQDPGQGLRLIYYSQIVNDFQKGDIAEGYSVSREKKESFPLTVTSAQKNPTAFYLCASSIQNYGYTFGSGTRLTVV.

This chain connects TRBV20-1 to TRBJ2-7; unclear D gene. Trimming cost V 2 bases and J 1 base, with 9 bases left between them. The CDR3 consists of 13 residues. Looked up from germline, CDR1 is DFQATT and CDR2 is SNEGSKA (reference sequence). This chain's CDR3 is CSARQRDSYEQYF. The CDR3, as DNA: TGCAGTGCTAGACAGCGAGATTCCTACGAGCAGTACTTC.

CDR3 loop: CASSLPDGSYGYTF. CDR3 coding DNA: TGTGCCAGTAGCCTTCCGGACGGATCCTATGGCTACACCTTC. The chain carries TRBV11-2 and TRBJ1-2; D unresolved. V lost 9 bases to trimming and J lost 4 bases, with 18 bases between them. This CDR3 has 14 residues. Germline CDR1 SGHAT, CDR2 FQNNGV.

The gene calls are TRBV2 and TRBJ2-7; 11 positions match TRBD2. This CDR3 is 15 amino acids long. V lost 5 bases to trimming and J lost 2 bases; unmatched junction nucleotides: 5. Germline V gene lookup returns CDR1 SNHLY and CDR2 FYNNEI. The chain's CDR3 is CASSSGLAGPYEQYF. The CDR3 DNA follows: TGTGCCAGCAGTTCCGGACTAGCGGGTCCCTACGAGCAGTACTTC. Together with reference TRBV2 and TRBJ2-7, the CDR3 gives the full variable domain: EPEVTQTPSHQVTQMGQEVILRCVPISNHLYFYWYRQILGQKVEFLVSFYNNEISEKSEIFDDQFSVERPDGSNFTLKIRSTKLEDSAMYFCASSSGLAGPYEQYFGPGTRLTVT.

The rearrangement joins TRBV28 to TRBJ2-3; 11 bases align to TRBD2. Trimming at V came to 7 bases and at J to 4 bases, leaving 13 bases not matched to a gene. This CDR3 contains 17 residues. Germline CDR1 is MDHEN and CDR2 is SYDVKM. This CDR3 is CASIHGTSGVFPDTQYF. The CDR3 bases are TGTGCCAGCATCCATGGGACTAGCGGAGTCTTCCCAGATACGCAGTATTTT.

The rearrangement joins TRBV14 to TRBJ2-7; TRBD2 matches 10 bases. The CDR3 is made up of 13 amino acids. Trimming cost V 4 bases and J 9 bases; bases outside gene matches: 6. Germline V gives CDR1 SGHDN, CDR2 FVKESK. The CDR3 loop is CASSPLAGVSQYF. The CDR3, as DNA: TGTGCCAGCAGCCCCCTAGCGGGAGTATCGCAGTACTTC.

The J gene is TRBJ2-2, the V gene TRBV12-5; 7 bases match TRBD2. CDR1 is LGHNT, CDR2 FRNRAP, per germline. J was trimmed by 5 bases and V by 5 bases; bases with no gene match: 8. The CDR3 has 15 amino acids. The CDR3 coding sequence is TGTGCTAGTGGTCCCCGCGGGGGTGGTACCGGGGAGCTGTTTTTT. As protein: CASGPRGGGTGELFF.

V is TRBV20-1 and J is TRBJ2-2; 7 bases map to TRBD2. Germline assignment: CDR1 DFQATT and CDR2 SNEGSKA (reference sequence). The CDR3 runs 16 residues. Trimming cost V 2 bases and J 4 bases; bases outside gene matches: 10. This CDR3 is CSARIRGRETTGELFF. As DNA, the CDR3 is TGCAGTGCTAGAATAAGAGGGCGGGAGACCACCGGGGAGCTGTTTTTT.

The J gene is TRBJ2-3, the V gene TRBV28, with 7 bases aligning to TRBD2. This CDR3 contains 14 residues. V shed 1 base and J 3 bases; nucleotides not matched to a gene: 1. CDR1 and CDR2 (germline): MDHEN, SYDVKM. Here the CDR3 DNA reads TGTGCCAGCAGTTTATCGGGGGGTACAGATACGCAGTATTTT. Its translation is CASSLSGGTDTQYF. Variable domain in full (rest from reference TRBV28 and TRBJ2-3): DVKVTQSSRYLVKRTGEKVFLECVQDMDHENMFWYRQDPGLGLRLIYFSYDVKMKEKGDIPEGYSVSREKKERFSLILESASTNQTSMYLCASSLSGGTDTQYFGPGTRLTVL.

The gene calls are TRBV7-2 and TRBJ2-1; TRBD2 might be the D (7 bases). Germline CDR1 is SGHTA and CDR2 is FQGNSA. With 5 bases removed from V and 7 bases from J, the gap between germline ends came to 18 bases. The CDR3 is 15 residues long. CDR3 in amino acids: CASSGIMGGRNEQFF. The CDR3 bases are TGTGCCAGCAGCGGGATAATGGGGGGGCGAAATGAGCAGTTCTTC.

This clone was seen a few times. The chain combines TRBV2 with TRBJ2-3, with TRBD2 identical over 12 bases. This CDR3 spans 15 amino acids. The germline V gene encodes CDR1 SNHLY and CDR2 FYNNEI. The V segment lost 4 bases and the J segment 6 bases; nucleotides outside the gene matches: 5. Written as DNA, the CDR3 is TGTGCCAGCAGTGGAGGGCTAGCGGGAGGGGATACGCAGTATTTT. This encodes CASSGGLAGGDTQYF.

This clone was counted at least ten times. The CDR3 nucleotides are TGTGCCAGCAGTGCCGGACTAGCGGGAGTTGAGACCCAGTACTTC. Its protein product is CASSAGLAGVETQYF. The rearrangement links TRBV7-6 to TRBJ2-5, with 13 nucleotides matching TRBD2. Germline trimming cut 6 bases from V and 5 bases from J; bases unmatched to any gene: 6. This CDR3 region has 15 residues. CDR1 is SGHVS, CDR2 FNYEAQ, per germline.

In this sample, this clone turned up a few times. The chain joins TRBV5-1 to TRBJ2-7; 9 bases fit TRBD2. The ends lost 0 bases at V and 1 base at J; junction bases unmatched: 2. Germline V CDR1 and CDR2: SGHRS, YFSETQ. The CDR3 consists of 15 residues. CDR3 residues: CASSLGLAVSYEQYF. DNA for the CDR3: TGCGCCAGCAGCTTGGGACTAGCGGTTTCCTACGAGCAGTACTTC.

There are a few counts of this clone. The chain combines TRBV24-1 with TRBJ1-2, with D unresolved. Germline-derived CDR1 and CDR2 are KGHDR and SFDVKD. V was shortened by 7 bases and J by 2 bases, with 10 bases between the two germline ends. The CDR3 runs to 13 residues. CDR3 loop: CATRADGNYGYTF. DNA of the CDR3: TGTGCCACCAGAGCGGACGGAAACTATGGCTACACCTTC.

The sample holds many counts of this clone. CDR3 nucleotides: TGTGCCAGCAGTTCGACTAGCGGGAGGGCTGGGGTATACAATGAGCAGTTCTTC. Residues: CASSSTSGRAGVYNEQFF. V usage is TRBV27 and J usage is TRBJ2-1; 14 bases are a match to TRBD2. Trimming took 4 bases from V and 4 from J; bases not matched to a gene: 9. CDR3 length: 18 residues. CDR1 is MNHEY, CDR2 SMNVEV, per germline (reference sequence).

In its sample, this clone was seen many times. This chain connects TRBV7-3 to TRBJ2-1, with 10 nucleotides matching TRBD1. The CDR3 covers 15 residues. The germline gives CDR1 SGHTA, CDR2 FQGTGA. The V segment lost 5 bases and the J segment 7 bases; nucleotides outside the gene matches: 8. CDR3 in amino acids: CASSPRQGAGNEQFF. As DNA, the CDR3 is TGTGCCAGCAGCCCTCGACAGGGGGCAGGGAATGAGCAGTTCTTC. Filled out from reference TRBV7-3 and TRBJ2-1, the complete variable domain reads GAGVSQTPSNKVTEKGKYVELRCDPISGHTALYWYRQSLGQGPEFLIYFQGTGAADDSGLPNDRFFAVRPEGSVSTLKIQRTERGDSAVYLCASSPRQGAGNEQFFGPGTRLTVL.

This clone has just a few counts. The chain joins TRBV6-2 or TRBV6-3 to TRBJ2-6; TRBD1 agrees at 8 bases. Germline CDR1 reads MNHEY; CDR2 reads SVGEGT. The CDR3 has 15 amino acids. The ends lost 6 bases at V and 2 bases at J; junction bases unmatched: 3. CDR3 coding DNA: TGTGCCAGCAGGCCGACAGGGGCTGGGGCCAACGTCCTGACTTTC. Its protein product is CASRPTGAGANVLTF.

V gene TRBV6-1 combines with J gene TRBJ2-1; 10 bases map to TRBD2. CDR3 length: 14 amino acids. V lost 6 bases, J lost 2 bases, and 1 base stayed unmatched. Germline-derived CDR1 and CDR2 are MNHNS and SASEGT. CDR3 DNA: TGTGCCAGCAGAACTAGCGGGGCCTACAATGAGCAGTTCTTC. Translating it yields CASRTSGAYNEQFF.

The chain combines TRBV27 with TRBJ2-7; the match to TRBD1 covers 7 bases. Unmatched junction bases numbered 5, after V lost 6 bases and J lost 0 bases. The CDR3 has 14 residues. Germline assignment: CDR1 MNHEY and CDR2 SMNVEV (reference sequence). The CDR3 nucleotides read TGTGCCAGCAGCGGACAGGAAGCCTCCTACGAGCAGTACTTC. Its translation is CASSGQEASYEQYF.

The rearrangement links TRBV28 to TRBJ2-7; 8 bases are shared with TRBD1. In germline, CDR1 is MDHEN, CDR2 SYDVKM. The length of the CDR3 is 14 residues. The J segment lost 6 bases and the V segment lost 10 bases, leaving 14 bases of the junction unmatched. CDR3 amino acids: CAIQAGGPIGEQYF. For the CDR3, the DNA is TGTGCCATCCAGGCAGGGGGCCCAATTGGCGAGCAGTACTTC.